This TCR beta chain was obtained from a study of shared T cell receptors in the human thymus. Germline assignment: CDR1 SGHTA and CDR2 FQGTGA. This CDR3 has 15 residues. J lost 6 bases, V lost 8 bases, and 15 bases had no gene match. Produced via immunoSEQ multiplex PCR; TCRdb's table is partial and in-frame only. Here the sample spans over 650,000 clones, about 87% being singletons. The same sample was also used in a study of human thymus T cells. That publication notes: In corrective heart surgery, resections were taken, and these provided the thymus tissue.

The sequence derives from a boy under three years old with a congenital heart defect. This chain joins TRBV7-3 and TRBJ1-2; 7 bases line up with TRBD1. Sample: thymocytes. CDR3 sequence (DNA): TGTGCCAGCGCTGCCTCGGGACAGCCTACTCATGGCTACACCTTC. As protein: CASAASGQPTHGYTF.